This T cell receptor beta chain came from a study of CD8+ T cells in alopecia areata. Those with alopecia areata gave lesional scalp punch biopsies and peripheral blood. CD4+ and CD8+ T cells were sorted from PBMCs stained for CD3, CD4 and CD8. The study's findings and limits: Scalp specimens additionally yield sequences from normal skin's resident alphabeta T cells. Possibly because of HLA-related factors, TCR sharing was less clear across patients than in mice.

Extracted from the samples, RNA was reverse transcribed into cDNA to serve as the sequencing template. Clones were read by immunoSEQ multiplex PCR, and TCRdb kept only the in-frame ones, dropping some. The table records approximately 99,000 clones, approximately 50% of them present only once. About this clone: The antigen is not known.

The sample taken for sequencing was NKG2D-low CD8+ T cells sorted from blood. This TCR came from a human donor with alopecia areata.

The DNA of the CDR3 is TGTGCCAGCAGCTTAGGACGCACAGATACGCAGTATTTT. Encoded protein: CASSLGRTDTQYF. The chain combines TRBV13 with TRBJ2-3, with no clear D. Per the germline V gene, CDR1 is PRHDT and CDR2 is FYEKMQ (reference sequence). V lost 0 bases and J lost 1, with 2 bases in between. This CDR3 has 13 amino acids.